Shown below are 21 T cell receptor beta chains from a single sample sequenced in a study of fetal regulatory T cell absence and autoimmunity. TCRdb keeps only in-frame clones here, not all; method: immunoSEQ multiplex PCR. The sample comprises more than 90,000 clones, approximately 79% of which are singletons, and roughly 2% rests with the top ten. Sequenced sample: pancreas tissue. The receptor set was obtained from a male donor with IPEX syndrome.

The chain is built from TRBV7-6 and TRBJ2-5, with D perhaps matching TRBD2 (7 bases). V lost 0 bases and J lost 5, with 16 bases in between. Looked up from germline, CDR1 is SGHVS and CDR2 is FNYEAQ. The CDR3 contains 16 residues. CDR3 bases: TGTGCCAGCAGCTTAGCCCCCCCGCGGGGGCGCGAGACCCAGTACTTC. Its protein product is CASSLAPPRGRETQYF.

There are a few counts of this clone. In nucleotides, the CDR3 is TGTGCCAGTAGTATGTCAGGGACTGGAAACACCATATATTTT. Protein sequence: CASSMSGTGNTIYF. The J gene is TRBJ1-3, the V gene TRBV19; tentatively, D is TRBD1 (5 bases). The CDR3 consists of 14 residues. CDR1 LNHDA and CDR2 SQIVND come from the germline V gene (reference sequence). With 3 bases removed from V and 2 bases from J, the gap between germline ends came to 8 bases.

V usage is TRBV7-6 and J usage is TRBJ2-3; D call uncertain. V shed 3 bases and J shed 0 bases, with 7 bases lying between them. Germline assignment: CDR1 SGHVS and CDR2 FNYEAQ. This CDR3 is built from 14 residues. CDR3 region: CASSFLFSTDTQYF. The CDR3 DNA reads TGTGCCAGCAGCTTCCTATTTAGCACAGATACGCAGTATTTT.

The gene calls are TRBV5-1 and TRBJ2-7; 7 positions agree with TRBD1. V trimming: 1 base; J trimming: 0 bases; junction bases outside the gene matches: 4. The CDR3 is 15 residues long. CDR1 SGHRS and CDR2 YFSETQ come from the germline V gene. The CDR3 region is CASSLTGTVSYEQYF. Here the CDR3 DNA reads TGCGCCAGCAGCTTGACCGGGACAGTCTCCTACGAGCAGTACTTC.

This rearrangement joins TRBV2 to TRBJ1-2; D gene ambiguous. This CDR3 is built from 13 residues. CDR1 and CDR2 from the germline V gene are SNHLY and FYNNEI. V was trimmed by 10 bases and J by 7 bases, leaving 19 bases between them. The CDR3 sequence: CATVNLTPSGYTF. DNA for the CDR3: TGTGCCACCGTAAACCTAACCCCTTCTGGCTACACCTTC.

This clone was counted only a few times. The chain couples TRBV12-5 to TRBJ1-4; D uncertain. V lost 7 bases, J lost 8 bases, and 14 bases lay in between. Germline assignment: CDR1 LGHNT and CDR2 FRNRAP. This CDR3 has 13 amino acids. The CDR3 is CASDRTGNEKLFF. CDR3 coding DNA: TGTGCTAGTGACCGGACGGGGAACGAAAAACTGTTTTTT.

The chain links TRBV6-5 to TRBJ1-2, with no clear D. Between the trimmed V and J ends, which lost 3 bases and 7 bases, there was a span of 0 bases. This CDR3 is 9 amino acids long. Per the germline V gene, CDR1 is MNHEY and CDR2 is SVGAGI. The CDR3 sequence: CASSYGYTF. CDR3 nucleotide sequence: TGTGCCAGCAGTTATGGCTACACCTTC.

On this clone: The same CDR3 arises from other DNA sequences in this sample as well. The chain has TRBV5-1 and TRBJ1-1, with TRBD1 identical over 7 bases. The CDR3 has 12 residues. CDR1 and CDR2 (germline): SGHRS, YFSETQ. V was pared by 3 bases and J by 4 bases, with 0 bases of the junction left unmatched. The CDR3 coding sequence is TGCGCCAGCAGCTCAGGGGGCACTGAAGCTTTCTTT. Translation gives CASSSGGTEAFF.

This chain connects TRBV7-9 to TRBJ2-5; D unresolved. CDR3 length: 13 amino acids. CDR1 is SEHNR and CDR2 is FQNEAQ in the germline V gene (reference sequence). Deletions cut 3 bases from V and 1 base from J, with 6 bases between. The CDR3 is CASSLQVQETQYF. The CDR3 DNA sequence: TGTGCCAGCAGCTTGCAGGTCCAAGAGACCCAGTACTTC.

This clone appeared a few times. The DNA of the CDR3 is TGTGCCAGCAGCGTAGAGGCAGAGGGGACACCCCTCCACTTT. Protein: CASSVEAEGTPLHF. This chain links TRBV9 with TRBJ1-6; possibly TRBD1 for D (5 bases). Germline V gene lookup returns CDR1 SGDLS and CDR2 YYNGEE. This CDR3 spans 14 amino acids. The ends were cut back, 0 bases at V and 11 bases at J, with 12 bases in the middle. The full variable domain, its missing parts supplied by reference TRBV9 and TRBJ1-6, is DSGVTQTPKHLITATGQRVTLRCSPRSGDLSVYWYQQSLDQGLQFLIQYYNGEERAKGNILERFSAQQFPDLHSELNLSSLELGDSALYFCASSVEAEGTPLHFGNGTRLTVT.

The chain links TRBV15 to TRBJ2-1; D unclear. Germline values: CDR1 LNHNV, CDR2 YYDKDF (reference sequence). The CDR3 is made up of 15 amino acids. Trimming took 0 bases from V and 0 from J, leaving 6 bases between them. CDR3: CATSREHSSYNEQFF. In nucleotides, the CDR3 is TGTGCCACCAGCAGAGAACATTCCTCCTACAATGAGCAGTTCTTC.

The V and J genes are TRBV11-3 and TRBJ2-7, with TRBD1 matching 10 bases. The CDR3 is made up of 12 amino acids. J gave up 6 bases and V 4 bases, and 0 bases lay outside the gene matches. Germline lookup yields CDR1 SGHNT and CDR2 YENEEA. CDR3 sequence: CASSWTGGEQYF. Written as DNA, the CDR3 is TGTGCCAGCAGCTGGACAGGGGGCGAGCAGTACTTC.

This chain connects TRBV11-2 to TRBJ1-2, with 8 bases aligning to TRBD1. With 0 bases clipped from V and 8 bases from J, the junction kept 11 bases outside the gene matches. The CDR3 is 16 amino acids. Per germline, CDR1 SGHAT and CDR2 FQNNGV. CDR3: CASSLDQDRDFEGYTF. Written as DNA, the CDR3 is TGTGCCAGCAGCTTAGATCAGGACAGGGATTTTGAGGGCTACACCTTC.

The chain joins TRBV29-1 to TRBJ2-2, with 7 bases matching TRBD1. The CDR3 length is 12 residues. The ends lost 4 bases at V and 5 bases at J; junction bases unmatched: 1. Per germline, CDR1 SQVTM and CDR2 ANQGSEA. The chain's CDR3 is CSVVTGTGELFF. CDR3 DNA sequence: TGCAGCGTTGTGACAGGGACCGGGGAGCTGTTTTTT.

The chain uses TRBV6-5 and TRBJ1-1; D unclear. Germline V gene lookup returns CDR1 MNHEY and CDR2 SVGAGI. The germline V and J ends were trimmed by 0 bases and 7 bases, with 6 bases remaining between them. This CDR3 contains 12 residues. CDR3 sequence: CASSYSYGEAFF. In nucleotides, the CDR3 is TGTGCCAGCAGTTACTCCTATGGTGAAGCTTTCTTT.

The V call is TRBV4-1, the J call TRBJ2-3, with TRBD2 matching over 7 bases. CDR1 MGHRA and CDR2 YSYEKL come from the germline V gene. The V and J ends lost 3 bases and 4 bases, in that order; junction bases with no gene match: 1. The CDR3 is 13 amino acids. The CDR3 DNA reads TGCGCCAGCAGCCACGCGGGAGCAGATACGCAGTATTTT. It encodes CASSHAGADTQYF.

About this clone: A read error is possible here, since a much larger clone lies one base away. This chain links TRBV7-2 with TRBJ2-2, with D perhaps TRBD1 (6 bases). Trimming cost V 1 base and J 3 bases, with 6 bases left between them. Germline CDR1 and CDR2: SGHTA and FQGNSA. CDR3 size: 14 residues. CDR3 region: CASSLEGDTGELFF. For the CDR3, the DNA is TGTGCCAGCAGCTTAGAGGGGGACACCGGGGAGCTGTTTTTT.

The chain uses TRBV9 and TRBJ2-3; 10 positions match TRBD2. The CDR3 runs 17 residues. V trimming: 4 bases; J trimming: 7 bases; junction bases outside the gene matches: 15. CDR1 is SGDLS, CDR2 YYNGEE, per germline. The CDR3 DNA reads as TGTGCCAGCAGCCCCCTCGCAAGCGGGGGGGTTGTGTATACGCAGTATTTT. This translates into CASSPLASGGVVYTQYF.

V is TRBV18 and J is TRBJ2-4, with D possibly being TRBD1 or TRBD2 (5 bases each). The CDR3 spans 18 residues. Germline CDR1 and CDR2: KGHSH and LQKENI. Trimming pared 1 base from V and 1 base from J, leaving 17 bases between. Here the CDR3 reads CASSPRGVGVAAKNIQYF. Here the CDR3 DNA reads TGTGCCAGCTCACCACGGGGAGTGGGGGTCGCCGCCAAAAACATTCAGTACTTC.

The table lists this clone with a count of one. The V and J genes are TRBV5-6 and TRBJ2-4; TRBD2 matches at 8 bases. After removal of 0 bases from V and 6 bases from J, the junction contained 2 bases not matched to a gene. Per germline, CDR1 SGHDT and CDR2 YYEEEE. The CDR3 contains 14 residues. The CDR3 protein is CASSLGLARNIQYF. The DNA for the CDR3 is TGTGCCAGCAGCTTGGGACTAGCGAGAAACATTCAGTACTTC.

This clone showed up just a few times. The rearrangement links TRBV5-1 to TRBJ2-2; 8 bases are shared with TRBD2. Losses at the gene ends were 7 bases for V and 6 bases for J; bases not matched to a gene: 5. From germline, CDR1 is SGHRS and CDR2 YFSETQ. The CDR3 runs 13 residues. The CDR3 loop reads CASGPGGAGELFF. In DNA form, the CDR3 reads TGCGCCAGCGGTCCGGGAGGGGCCGGGGAGCTGTTTTTT.